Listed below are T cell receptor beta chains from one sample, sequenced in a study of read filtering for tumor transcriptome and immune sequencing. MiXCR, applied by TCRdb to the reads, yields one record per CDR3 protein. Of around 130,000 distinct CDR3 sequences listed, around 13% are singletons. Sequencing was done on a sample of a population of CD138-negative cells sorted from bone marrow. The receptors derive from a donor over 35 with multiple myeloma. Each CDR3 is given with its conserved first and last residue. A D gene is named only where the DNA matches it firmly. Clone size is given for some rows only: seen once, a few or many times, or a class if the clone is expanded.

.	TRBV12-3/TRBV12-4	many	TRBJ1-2	TGTGCCAGCAGTCCAGACCGGGACCGAGGCTATGGCTACACCTTC	CASSPDRDRGYGYTF
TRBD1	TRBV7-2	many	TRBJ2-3	TGTGCCAGCAGCTTGACCAGGGGGACAGATACGCAGTATTTT	CASSLTRGTDTQYF
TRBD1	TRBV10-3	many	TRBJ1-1	TGTGCCATCAGCGCCGGGACAGCGAACACTGAAGCTTTCTTT	CAISAGTANTEAFF
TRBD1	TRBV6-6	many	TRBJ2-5	TGTGCCAGCAGTTACTCGAGGGACAGGGGTGTGGAGACCCAGTACTTC	CASSYSRDRGVETQYF
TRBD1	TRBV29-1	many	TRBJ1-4	TGCAGCGTTGGGACAGGGCCGAATAATGAAAAACTGTTTTTT	CSVGTGPNNEKLFF
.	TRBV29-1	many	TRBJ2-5	TGCAGCGTTACAATCCGGGAACCGCGGGAGACCCAGTACTTC	CSVTIREPRETQYF
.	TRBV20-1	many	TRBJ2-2	TGCAGTGCTGGAGGGGGGAGGGGGAACACCGGGGAGCTGTTTTTT	CSAGGGRGNTGELFF
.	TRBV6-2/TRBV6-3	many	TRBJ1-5	TGTGCCAGCAGTTACCTACGGGAGCAGCCCCAGCATTTT	CASSYLREQPQHF
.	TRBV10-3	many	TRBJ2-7	TGTGCCATCACCAATGGGACTCTTCAGTACTTC	CAITNGTLQYF
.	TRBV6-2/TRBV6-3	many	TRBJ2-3	TGTGCCAGCAGTTACTTTTCGGGAACAGATACGCAGTATTTT	CASSYFSGTDTQYF
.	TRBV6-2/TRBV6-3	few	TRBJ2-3	TGTGCCAGCAGTTACTCGACACGGGCGGATACGCAGTATTTT	CASSYSTRADTQYF
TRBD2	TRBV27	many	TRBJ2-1	TGTGCCAGCAGTTTAGCTAGCGGCGCATTCAATGAGCAGTTCTTC	CASSLASGAFNEQFF
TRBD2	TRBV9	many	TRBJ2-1	TGTGCCAGCAGCCTAAGTGGATCAAGCGGGAGCTACAATGAGCAGTTCTTC	CASSLSGSSGSYNEQFF
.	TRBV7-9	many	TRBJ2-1	TGTGCCAGCAGCTTCCCCAGGGCCGGCTACAATGAGCAGTTCTTC	CASSFPRAGYNEQFF
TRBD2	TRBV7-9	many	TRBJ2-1	TGTGCCAGCAGCCGACTAGCGGGAGCGGGCGATGAGCAGTTCTTC	CASSRLAGAGDEQFF
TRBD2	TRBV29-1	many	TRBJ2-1	TGCGGGGGTGCGGGAGACTCTTACAATGAGCAGTTCTTC	CGGAGDSYNEQFF
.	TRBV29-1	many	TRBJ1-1	TGCAGCGTTGAAGAGTCAATCGGAGCTTTCTTT	CSVEESIGAFF
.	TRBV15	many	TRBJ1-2	TGTGCCACCAGCAGAGAGCTGAGCCAGGGGAACTATGGCTACACCTTC	CATSRELSQGNYGYTF
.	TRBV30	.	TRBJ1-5	TGTGCCTGGAGTGAGGAGGGAATCCAGCCCCAGCATTTT	CAWSEEGIQPQHF
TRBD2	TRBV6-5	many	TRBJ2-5	TGTGCCAGCACCCCGGCGACTAGCGGGAGTCGCCAAGAGACCCAGTACTTC	CASTPATSGSRQETQYF
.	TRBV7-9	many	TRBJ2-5	TGTGCCAGCAGCTCCGACAAGCTCGGGCGGTACCAAGAGACCCAGTACTTC	CASSSDKLGRYQETQYF
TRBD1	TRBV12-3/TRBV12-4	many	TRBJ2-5	TGTGCCAGCGGCCGACAGGGCTGGCTAGAGACCCAGTACTTC	CASGRQGWLETQYF
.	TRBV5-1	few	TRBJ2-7	TGCGCCAGCACCGGGTCGTTTGGTGAGCAGTACTTC	CASTGSFGEQYF
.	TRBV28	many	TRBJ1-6	TGTGCCTCAACGGCCGCAGGGCCTAATTCACCCCTCCACTTT	CASTAAGPNSPLHF
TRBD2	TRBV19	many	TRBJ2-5	TGTGCCAGTAGTATCTTCCCTAGCGGGATTTTGGAGACCCAGTACTTC	CASSIFPSGILETQYF
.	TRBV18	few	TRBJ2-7	TGTGCCAGCTCACCAGGGGCGGGCTACGAGCAGTACTTC	CASSPGAGYEQYF
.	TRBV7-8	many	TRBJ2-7	TGTGCCAGCAGCTCCGGGGACAGCGGGGAGCAGTACTTC	CASSSGDSGEQYF
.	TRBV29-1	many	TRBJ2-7	TGCAGCGTTCAGGGCCAGGGCTACGAGCAGTACTTC	CSVQGQGYEQYF
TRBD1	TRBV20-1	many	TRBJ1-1	TGCAGTGCTCCCGGATGGGACAGGGGGATCCGCACTGAAGCTTTCTTT	CSAPGWDRGIRTEAFF
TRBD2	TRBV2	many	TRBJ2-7	TGTGCCAGCAGTGGCCAGGGTTTCACTAGCGGGAGTTTCTACGAGCAGTACTTC	CASSGQGFTSGSFYEQYF
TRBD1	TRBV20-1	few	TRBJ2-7	TGCAGTGCTGTACAGGGGGGAGCCTACGAGCAGTACTTC	CSAVQGGAYEQYF
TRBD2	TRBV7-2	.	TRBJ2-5	TGTGCCAGCAGCGGGACTAGCGGGAAGGAGACCCAGTACTTC	CASSGTSGKETQYF
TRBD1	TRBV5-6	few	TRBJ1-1	TGTGCCAGCAGCTTGAACTGGGACAGGGTGGACACTGAAGCTTTCTTT	CASSLNWDRVDTEAFF
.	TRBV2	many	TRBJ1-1	TGTGCCAGCACCCGGGACTTGAACACTGAAGCTTTCTTT	CASTRDLNTEAFF
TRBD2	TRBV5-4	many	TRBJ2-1	TGTGCCAGCAGCTTGGAAGCGGGACTCTCCTACAATGAGCAGTTCTTC	CASSLEAGLSYNEQFF
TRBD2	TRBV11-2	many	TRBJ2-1	TGTGCCAGCAGTTCGACTAGCGGGCGCTACAATGAGCAGTTCTTC	CASSSTSGRYNEQFF
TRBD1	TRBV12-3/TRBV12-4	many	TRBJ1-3	TGTGCCAGCAGAAGACAGGGGCCGATCTCTGGAAACACCATATATTTT	CASRRQGPISGNTIYF
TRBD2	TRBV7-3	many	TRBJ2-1	TGTGCCAGCAGCCCGACTAGCGGAGCCTACAATGAGCAGTTCTTC	CASSPTSGAYNEQFF
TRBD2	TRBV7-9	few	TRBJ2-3	TGTGCCAGCAGCTCCCCCCTAAGACTAGCGGGAGTGGCAGATACGCAGTATTTT	CASSSPLRLAGVADTQYF
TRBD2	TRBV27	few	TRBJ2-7	TGTGCCAGCAGTTTATTTTGGACTAGCGGGAGCCCCTCTACGGAGCAGTACTTC	CASSLFWTSGSPSTEQYF
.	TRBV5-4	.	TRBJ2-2	TGTGCCAGCAACCCCCAGGGGAACACCGGGGAGCTGTTTTTT	CASNPQGNTGELFF
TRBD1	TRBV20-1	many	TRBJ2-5	TGCAGTGCTAGAGAGGGACAGCAAGAGACCCAGTACTTC	CSAREGQQETQYF
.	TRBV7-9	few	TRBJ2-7	TGTGCCAGCAGCTTAGCTCGGGGCGGAGGGAGGCACGAGCAGTACTTC	CASSLARGGGRHEQYF
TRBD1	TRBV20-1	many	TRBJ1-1	TGCAGTGCTAGAGACTCTACAGGGGGGACGGCTTTCTTT	CSARDSTGGTAFF
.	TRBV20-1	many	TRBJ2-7	TGCAGTGCTAGTCATCGTCGTGGGCAGTACTTC	CSASHRRGQYF
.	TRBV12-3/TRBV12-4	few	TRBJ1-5	TGTGCCAGCAGTTCTTGGGGGCCCCAGCATTTT	CASSSWGPQHF
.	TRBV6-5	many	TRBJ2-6	TGTGCCAGCACCGCCCCTGGGGCCAACGTCCTGACTTTC	CASTAPGANVLTF
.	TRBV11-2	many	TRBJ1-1	TGTGCCAGCAGCTTAAGCCGGAACTACGGCAACACTGAAGCTTTCTTT	CASSLSRNYGNTEAFF
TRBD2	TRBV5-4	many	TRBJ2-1	TGTGCCAGCAGCCCGAGTTTAAGCGGGAGCTCCTACAATGAGCAGTTCTTC	CASSPSLSGSSYNEQFF
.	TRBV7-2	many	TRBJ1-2	TGTGCCAGCAGCTTAGCAGCGGCCCGAGGAAACGGCTACACCTTC	CASSLAAARGNGYTF
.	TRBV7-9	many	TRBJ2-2	TGTGCCAGCAGCTTATCAGCGCCGACCGGGGAGCTGTTTTTT	CASSLSAPTGELFF
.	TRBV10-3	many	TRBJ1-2	TGTGCCATCAGTGCAGGGGATGGCTACACCTTC	CAISAGDGYTF